The entry below describes one T cell receptor beta chain. These data originate in a study of blood T cell repertoires in COVID-19. Across the study: Acute and convalescent COVID-19 specimens originated in the United States, Italy and Spain.

CDR1 is ENHRY and CDR2 is SYGVKD in the germline V gene. The CDR3 spans 15 residues. V shed 6 bases and J 8 bases; nucleotides not matched to a gene: 9. The authors' processing: For nucleated cells, counts were estimated from reference gene primer amplification. Data came from immunoSEQ multiplex PCR; TCRdb stores just in-frame clones and leaves some out. That table supplies the V and J calls and clone size; D and trimming were determined from the DNA. The sample includes roughly 270,000 clones, around 90% of them seen just once. The source is a man aged 18 to 30 with active or convalescent COVID-19. This chain connects TRBV10-3 to TRBJ2-1; 11 bases are shared with TRBD2. Sequences were obtained from peripheral blood. The CDR3: CAIRLSGGAIDEQFF. As DNA, the CDR3 is TGTGCCATCAGACTTAGCGGGGGGGCGATCGATGAGCAGTTCTTC.